The TCR beta chain described here comes from a study of OX40 agonist ivuxolimab in advanced cancers. Study background: The group had a mean age of 60 years, ranged from roughly 23 to 90, and was roughly 80% male. Partial responses, seen in three patients, involved one hepatocellular carcinoma and two cutaneous melanomas. Findings of the study overall: Clonal expansion by week 6 occurred in CD4+ and CD8+ blood T cells (at 0.1 to 3.0 mg/kg).

The data were produced by immunoSEQ multiplex PCR, yet TCRdb's version contains in-frame clones alone and is incomplete. The sample records 80,000 or so clones, approximately 86% being singletons. Points on this clone: Its antigen is as yet unknown.

The V end lost 5 bases, the J end lost 3 bases, and 17 bases lay between the germline ends. Germline loops: CDR1 MNHEY, CDR2 SVGAGI. The CDR3 runs to 15 residues. The chain combines TRBV6-5 with TRBJ2-7; D not resolved. The TCR comes from an adult with an advanced solid tumor such as melanoma, head and neck, liver or kidney cancer. This material consisted of CD4+ or CD8+ T cells sorted from blood, taken in a trial of the OX40 agonist ivuxolimab. The CDR3 DNA reads TGTGCCAGCAGTCCAGGCCCGCGGCAGCTCTACGAGCAGTACTTC. Amino acids: CASSPGPRQLYEQYF.